Listed here is a single TCR beta chain. The record originates from a study of shared clonotypes between healthy human individuals. The CDR3 is made up of 16 amino acids. V was pared by 4 bases and J by 1 base, with 16 bases between. Germline V gives CDR1 LGHNA, CDR2 YNFKEQ. Assay: immunoSEQ multiplex PCR; the TCRdb copy retains only in-frame clones and omits some. Among 400,000 to 500,000 clones, roughly four fifths were seen once, and the ten largest hold under 15%. The V gene is TRBV4-2, the J gene TRBJ1-1, with no clear D. Sequenced sample: PBMCs. The TCR was taken from a woman aged 40 to 49 in good health. Some clones in this sample may be carry-over from other donors' samples. The CDR3 DNA is TGTGCCAGCAGCCCCCCGATAGCCAGAAAGAACACTGAAGCTTTCTTT. This gives the protein CASSPPIARKNTEAFF.